Shown below are 12 T cell receptor beta chains from a single sample sequenced in a study of blood T cell repertoires in COVID-19. The data were produced by immunoSEQ multiplex PCR, yet TCRdb's version contains in-frame clones alone and is incomplete. The data hold about 280,000 clones, with over 75% observed a single time. Input material: peripheral blood. The receptors here all came from a man between 50 and 59 years old with active or convalescent COVID-19.

The V call is TRBV5-6, the J call TRBJ1-1, with D unclear. CDR1 SGHDT and CDR2 YYEEEE come from the germline V gene. V was trimmed by 2 bases and J by 7 bases, leaving 15 bases between them. CDR3 length: 14 amino acids. CDR3 bases: TGTGCCAGCAGCTTCGGTGGCGGGCTAGGTGAAGCTTTCTTT. Translation: CASSFGGGLGEAFF.

The chain has TRBV15 and TRBJ1-5; TRBD1 is a possible D gene (5 bases). CDR3 size: 18 residues. Germline assignment: CDR1 LNHNV and CDR2 YYDKDF (reference sequence). V was pared by 1 base and J by 2 bases, with 18 bases between. CDR3 protein: CATSRGQGRAFGNQPQHF. CDR3 DNA sequence: TGTGCCACCAGCAGAGGTCAGGGAAGGGCTTTTGGCAATCAGCCCCAGCATTTT. The variable domain in full, completed from reference TRBV15 and TRBJ1-5, reads DAMVIQNPRYQVTQFGKPVTLSCSQTLNHNVMYWYQQKSSQAPKLLFHYYDKDFNNEADTPDNFQSRRPNTSFCFLDIRSPGLGDTAMYLCATSRGQGRAFGNQPQHFGDGTRLSIL.

The V gene is TRBV27, the J gene TRBJ2-3; 10 bases match TRBD1. This CDR3 region has 15 residues. Looked up from germline, CDR1 is MNHEY and CDR2 is SMNVEV (reference sequence). V lost 5 bases to trimming and J lost 4 bases; unmatched junction nucleotides: 6. CDR3 amino acids: CASSVAGTGADTQYF. CDR3 nucleotides: TGTGCCAGCAGTGTAGCCGGGACAGGGGCAGATACGCAGTATTTT.

This clone has more than one count but fewer than ten. The V call is TRBV6-2 or TRBV6-3, the J call TRBJ1-1; D might be TRBD1 (6 bases). The V end lost 6 bases, the J end lost 4 bases, and 12 bases lay between the germline ends. This CDR3 has 13 amino acids. CDR1 MNHEY and CDR2 SVGEGT come from the germline V gene. Here the CDR3 reads CASSTTGTTEAFF. The CDR3, as DNA: TGTGCCAGCAGCACCACAGGGACCACTGAAGCTTTCTTT.

The chain combines TRBV11-2 with TRBJ2-1; 9 positions agree with TRBD2. J gave up 0 bases and V 5 bases, and 2 bases lay outside the gene matches. CDR3 length: 15 amino acids. CDR1 and CDR2 (germline): SGHAT, FQNNGV. This CDR3 reads CASSHSGSSYNEQFF. DNA of the CDR3: TGTGCCAGCAGCCATAGCGGGAGCTCCTACAATGAGCAGTTCTTC.

Regarding this clone: This specimen includes other DNA sequences encoding the same CDR3. The chain uses TRBV2 and TRBJ1-3, with D perhaps matching TRBD1 (6 bases). Per germline, CDR1 SNHLY and CDR2 FYNNEI. V was trimmed by 3 bases and J by 0 bases, leaving 9 bases between them. The CDR3 length is 15 residues. The CDR3 protein is CASSENRASGNTIYF. Written as DNA, the CDR3 is TGTGCCAGCAGTGAGAACAGGGCCTCTGGAAACACCATATATTTT.

V gene TRBV7-8 combines with J gene TRBJ1-3, with TRBD1 as a possible D gene (5 bases). The V gene's germline CDR1 is SGHVS and CDR2 FQNEAQ. This CDR3 contains 13 residues. The V end was cut by 1 base, the J end by 9 bases, with 10 bases between. CDR3 amino acids: CASSLGTGGTIYF. The CDR3 region has the DNA TGTGCCAGCAGCTTAGGAACGGGGGGCACCATATATTTT.

The chain carries TRBV5-6 and TRBJ1-2; D gene uncertain. CDR3 length: 15 amino acids. CDR1 and CDR2 (germline): SGHDT, YYEEEE. Deletions cut 1 base from V and 0 bases from J, with 10 bases between. This CDR3 reads CASSLMGRPNYGYTF. The DNA of the CDR3 is TGTGCCAGCAGCTTGATGGGCAGACCTAACTATGGCTACACCTTC.

The chain employs TRBV3-1 (or the pseudogene TRBV3-2) and TRBJ1-1; tentative D call: TRBD1 (6 bases). Trimming cost V 5 bases and J 1 base, with 11 bases left between them. Germline-derived CDR1 and CDR2 are LGHDT and YNNKEL (reference sequence). The CDR3 spans 14 residues. CDR3 loop: CASSSQTGNTEAFF. CDR3 sequence (DNA): TGTGCCAGCAGCTCCCAGACAGGGAACACTGAAGCTTTCTTT.

The J gene is TRBJ2-1, the V gene TRBV5-4, with TRBD1 as a possible D gene (6 bases). V was cut by 6 bases and J by 0 bases, with 22 bases left in between. Per germline, CDR1 SGHNT and CDR2 YYREEE (reference sequence). The CDR3 extends over 18 amino acids. The CDR3 region has the DNA TGTGCCAGCAAGGAAGGGACATTCGTTGGCGGCTCCTACAATGAGCAGTTCTTC. Translation: CASKEGTFVGGSYNEQFF.

The chain recombines TRBV30 with TRBJ2-2; weak D call: TRBD1 (5 bases). The CDR3 sequence is 16 residues long. Germline CDR1 GTSNPN, CDR2 SVGIG (reference sequence). Trimming took 0 bases from V and 4 from J, leaving 15 bases between them. The CDR3 DNA reads TGTGCCTGGAGTGTAGGGGCAGGGCCGTCCACCGGGGAGCTGTTTTTT. Protein product: CAWSVGAGPSTGELFF.

V and J are TRBV6-5 and TRBJ2-7, with D possibly TRBD2 on 6 matching bases. From germline, CDR1 is MNHEY and CDR2 SVGAGI. V lost 2 bases and J lost 7, with 12 bases in between. This CDR3 is built from 13 residues. CDR3 amino acids: CASSYAGLGEQYF. CDR3 DNA: TGTGCCAGCAGTTACGCGGGACTGGGGGAGCAGTACTTC.